This T cell receptor beta chain was observed in a study of T cell repertoires in cytomegalovirus infection. TCRdb re-called the reads with MiXCR, one entry per CDR3 protein. The repertoire includes 250,000 to 300,000 distinct CDR3 sequences, 22% of them detected once, and approximately 19% sits in the top ten. The sample holds a few counts of this clonotype. Its cognate antigen is unknown. General study points: Within the response measured ex vivo, HLA-C-restricted CMV-specific TCR beta clonotypes were dominant.

The length of the CDR3 is 18 residues. The trim removed 5 bases at V and 3 bases at J, leaving 16 bases unmatched. In germline, CDR1 is MNHGY, CDR2 SAAAGT. This rearrangement joins TRBV6-8 to TRBJ1-1; TRBD1 matches 9 bases. Source: cultured PBMCs, taken from culture after CMV antigen stimulation. This clonotype was obtained from a human donor in good health (CMV status not recorded). Some clones in this sample may be carry-over from other donors' samples. DNA for the CDR3: TGTGCCAGCAGTCGACGGTCCGGGACAGGGCCAGGGTACACTGAAGCTTTCTTT. It codes for CASSRRSGTGPGYTEAFF.